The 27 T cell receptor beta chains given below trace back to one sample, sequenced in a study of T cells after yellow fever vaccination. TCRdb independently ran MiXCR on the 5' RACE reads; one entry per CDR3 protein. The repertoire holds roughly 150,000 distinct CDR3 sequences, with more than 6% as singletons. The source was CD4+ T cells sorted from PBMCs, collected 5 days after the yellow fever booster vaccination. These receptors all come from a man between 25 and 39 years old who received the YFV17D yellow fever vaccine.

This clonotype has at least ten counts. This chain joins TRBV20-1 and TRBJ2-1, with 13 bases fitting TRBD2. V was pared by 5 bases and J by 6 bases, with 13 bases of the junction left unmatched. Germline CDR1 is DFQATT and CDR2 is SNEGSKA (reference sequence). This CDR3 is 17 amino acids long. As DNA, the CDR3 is TGCAGTGCTCCCGGGACTAGCGGGACCCTAACTTCCAATGAGCAGTTCTTC. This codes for CSAPGTSGTLTSNEQFF.

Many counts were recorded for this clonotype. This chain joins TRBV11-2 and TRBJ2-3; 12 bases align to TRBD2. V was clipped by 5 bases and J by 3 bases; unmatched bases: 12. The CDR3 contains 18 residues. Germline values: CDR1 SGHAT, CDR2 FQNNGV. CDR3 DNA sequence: TGTGCCAGCAGCCTTGGGGCCGGGGGACTAGCGGGTACAGATACGCAGTATTTT. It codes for CASSLGAGGLAGTDTQYF.

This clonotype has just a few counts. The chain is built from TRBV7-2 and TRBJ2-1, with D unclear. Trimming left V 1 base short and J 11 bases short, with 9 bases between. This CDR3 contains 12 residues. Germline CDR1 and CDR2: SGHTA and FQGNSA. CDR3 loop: CASSLVNSKQFF. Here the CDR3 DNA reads TGTGCCAGCAGCTTAGTAAACAGTAAGCAGTTCTTC.

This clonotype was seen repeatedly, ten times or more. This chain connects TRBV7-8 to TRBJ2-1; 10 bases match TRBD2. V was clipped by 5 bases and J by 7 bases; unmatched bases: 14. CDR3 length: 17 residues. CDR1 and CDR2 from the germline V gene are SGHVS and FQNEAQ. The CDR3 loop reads CASSDLWTSGRANEQFF. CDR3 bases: TGTGCCAGCAGCGACCTATGGACTAGCGGCCGGGCGAATGAGCAGTTCTTC.

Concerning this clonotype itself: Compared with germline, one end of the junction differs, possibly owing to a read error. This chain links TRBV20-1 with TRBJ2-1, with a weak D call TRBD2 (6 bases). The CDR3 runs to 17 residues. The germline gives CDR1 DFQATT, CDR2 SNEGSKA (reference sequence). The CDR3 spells CCARDSGLGNSYNEQFF. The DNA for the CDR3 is TGCTGTGCTAGAGATTCGGGACTGGGAAACTCCTACAATGAGCAGTTCTTC.

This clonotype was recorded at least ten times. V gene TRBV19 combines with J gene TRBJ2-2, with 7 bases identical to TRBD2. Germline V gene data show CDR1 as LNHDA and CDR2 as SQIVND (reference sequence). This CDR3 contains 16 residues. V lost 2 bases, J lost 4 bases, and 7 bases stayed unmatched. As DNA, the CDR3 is TGTGCCAGTAGTATAAATAGACTAGCAGTCACCGGGGAGCTGTTTTTT. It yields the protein CASSINRLAVTGELFF.

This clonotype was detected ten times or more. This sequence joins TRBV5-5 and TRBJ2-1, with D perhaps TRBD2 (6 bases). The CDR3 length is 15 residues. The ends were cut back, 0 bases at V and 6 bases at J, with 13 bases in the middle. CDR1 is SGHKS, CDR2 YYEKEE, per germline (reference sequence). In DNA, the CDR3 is TGTGCCAGCAGCTTGGGAGGAGGGCCGCGCAATGAGCAGTTCTTC. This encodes CASSLGGGPRNEQFF.

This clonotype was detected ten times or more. The CDR3 loop is CASSPGTPIVQYF. The DNA for the CDR3 is TGTGCCAGCAGCCCGGGAACTCCCATAGTCCAGTACTTC. The genes are TRBV7-2 and TRBJ2-5; possible D gene TRBD2, 5 bases. The germline gives CDR1 SGHTA, CDR2 FQGNSA. This CDR3 comprises 13 residues. V gave up 5 bases and J gave up 10 bases, with 17 bases separating them.

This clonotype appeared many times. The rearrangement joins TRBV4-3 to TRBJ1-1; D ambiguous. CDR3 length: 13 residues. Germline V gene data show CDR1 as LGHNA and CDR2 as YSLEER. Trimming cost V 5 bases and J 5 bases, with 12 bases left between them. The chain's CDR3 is CASSSQRRTEAFF. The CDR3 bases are TGCGCCAGCAGCTCCCAGAGGAGGACTGAAGCTTTCTTT.

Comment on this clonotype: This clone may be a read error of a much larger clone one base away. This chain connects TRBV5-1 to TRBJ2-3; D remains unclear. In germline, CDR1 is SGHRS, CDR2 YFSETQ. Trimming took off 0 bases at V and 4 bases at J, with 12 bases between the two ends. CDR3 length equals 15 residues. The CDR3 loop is CASSLASLSPDTQYF. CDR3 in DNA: TGCGCCAGCAGCTTGGCGAGCTTATCCCCAGATACGCAGTATTTT.

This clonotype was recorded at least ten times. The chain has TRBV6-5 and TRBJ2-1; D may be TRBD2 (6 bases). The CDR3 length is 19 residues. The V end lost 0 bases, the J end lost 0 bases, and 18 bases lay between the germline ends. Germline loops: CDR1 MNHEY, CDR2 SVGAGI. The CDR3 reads CASSYSPLNSGSSYNEQFF. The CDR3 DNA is TGTGCCAGCAGTTACTCACCGCTCAATAGCGGTAGCTCCTACAATGAGCAGTTCTTC.

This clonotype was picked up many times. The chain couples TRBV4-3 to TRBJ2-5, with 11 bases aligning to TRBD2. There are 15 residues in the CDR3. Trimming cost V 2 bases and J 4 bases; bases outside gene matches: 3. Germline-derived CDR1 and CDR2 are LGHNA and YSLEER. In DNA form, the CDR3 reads TGCGCCAGCAGCCAAACTGGACTAGCGGGAGAGACCCAGTACTTC. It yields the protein CASSQTGLAGETQYF.

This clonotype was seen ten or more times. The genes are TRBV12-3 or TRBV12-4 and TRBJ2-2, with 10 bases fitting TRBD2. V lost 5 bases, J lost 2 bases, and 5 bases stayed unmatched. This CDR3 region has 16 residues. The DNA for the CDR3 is TGTGCCAGCAGTAGGCAACTAGCGGGAAACACCGGGGAGCTGTTTTTT. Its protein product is CASSRQLAGNTGELFF.

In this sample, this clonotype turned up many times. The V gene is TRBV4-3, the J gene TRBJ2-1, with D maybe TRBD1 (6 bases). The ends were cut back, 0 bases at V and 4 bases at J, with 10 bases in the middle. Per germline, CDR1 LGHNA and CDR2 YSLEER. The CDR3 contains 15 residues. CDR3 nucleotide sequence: TGCGCCAGCAGCCAAGAGCCGGACAGTTACAATGAGCAGTTCTTC. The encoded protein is CASSQEPDSYNEQFF.

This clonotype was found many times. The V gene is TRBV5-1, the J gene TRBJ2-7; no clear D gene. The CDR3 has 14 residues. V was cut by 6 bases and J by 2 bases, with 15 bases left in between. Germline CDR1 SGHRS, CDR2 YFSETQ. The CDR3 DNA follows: TGCGCCAGCAATCCGGGTCCTCCGCCCTACGAGCAGTACTTC. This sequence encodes CASNPGPPPYEQYF.

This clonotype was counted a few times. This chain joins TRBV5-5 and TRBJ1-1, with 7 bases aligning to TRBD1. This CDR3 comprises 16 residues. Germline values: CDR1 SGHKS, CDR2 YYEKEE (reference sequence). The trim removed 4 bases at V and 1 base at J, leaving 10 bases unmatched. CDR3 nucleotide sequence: TGTGCCAGCAGCCTTCGATGGGGACAGCGGAACACTGAAGCTTTCTTT. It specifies CASSLRWGQRNTEAFF.

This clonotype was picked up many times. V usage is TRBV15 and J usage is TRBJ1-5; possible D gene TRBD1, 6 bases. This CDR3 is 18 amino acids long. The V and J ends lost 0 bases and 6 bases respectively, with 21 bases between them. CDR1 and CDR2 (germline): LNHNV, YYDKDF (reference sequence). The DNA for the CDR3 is TGTGCCACCAGCAGAGATGAGGCTGGGCAGGGGTTGGGTCAGCCCCAGCATTTT. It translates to CATSRDEAGQGLGQPQHF.

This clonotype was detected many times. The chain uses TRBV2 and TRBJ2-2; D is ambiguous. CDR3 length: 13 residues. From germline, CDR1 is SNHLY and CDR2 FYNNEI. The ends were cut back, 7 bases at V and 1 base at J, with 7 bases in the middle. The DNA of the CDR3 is TGTGCCAGCAAGTTGCGGAACACCGGGGAGCTGTTTTTT. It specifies CASKLRNTGELFF. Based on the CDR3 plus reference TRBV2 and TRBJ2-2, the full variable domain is EPEVTQTPSHQVTQMGQEVILRCVPISNHLYFYWYRQILGQKVEFLVSFYNNEISEKSEIFDDQFSVERPDGSNFTLKIRSTKLEDSAMYFCASKLRNTGELFFGEGSRLTVL.

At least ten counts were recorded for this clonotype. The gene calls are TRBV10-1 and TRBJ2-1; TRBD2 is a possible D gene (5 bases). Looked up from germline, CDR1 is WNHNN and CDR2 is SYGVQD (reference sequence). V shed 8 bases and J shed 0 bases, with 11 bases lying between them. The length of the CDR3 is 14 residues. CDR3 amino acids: CASSRGSSYNEQFF. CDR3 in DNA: TGCGCCAGCTCCCGGGGTAGCTCCTACAATGAGCAGTTCTTC.

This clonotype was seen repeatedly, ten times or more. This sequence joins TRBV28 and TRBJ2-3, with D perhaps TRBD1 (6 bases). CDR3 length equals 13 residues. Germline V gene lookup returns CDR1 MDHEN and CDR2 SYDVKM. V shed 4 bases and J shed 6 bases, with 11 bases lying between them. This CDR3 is CASSSQGIDTQYF. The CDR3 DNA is TGTGCCAGCAGTTCCCAGGGGATCGATACGCAGTATTTT. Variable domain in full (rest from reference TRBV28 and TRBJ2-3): DVKVTQSSRYLVKRTGEKVFLECVQDMDHENMFWYRQDPGLGLRLIYFSYDVKMKEKGDIPEGYSVSREKKERFSLILESASTNQTSMYLCASSSQGIDTQYFGPGTRLTVL.

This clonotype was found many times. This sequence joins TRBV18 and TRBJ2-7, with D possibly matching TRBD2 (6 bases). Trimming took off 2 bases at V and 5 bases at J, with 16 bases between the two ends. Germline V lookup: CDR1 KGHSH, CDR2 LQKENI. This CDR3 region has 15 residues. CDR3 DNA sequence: TGTGCCAGCTCACCAAGGGGAACTAGCAACCACGAGCAGTACTTC. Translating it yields CASSPRGTSNHEQYF.

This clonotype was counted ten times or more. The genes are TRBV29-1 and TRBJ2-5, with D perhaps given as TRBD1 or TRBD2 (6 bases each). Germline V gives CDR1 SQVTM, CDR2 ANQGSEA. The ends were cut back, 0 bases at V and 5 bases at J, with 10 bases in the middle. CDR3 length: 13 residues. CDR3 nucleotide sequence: TGCAGCGTTGAAGACGGAGGGGGGGAGACCCAGTACTTC. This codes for CSVEDGGGETQYF. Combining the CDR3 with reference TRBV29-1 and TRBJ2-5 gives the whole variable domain SAVISQKPSRDICQRGTSLTIQCQVDSQVTMMFWYRQQPGQSLTLIATANQGSEATYESGFVIDKFPISRPNLTFSTLTVSNMSPEDSSIYLCSVEDGGGETQYFGPGTRLLVL.

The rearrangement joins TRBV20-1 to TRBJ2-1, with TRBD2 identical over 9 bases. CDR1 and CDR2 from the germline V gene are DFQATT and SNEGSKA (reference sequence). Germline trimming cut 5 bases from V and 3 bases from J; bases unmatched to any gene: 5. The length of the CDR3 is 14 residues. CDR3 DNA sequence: TGCAGTGCTCGAACGACTAGCGGCTACAATGAGCAGTTCTTC. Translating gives CSARTTSGYNEQFF.

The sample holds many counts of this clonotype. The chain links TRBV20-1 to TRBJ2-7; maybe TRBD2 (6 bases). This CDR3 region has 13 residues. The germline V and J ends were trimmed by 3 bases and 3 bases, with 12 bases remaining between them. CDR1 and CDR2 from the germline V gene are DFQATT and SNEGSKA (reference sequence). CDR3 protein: CSASSGGVYEQYF. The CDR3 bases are TGCAGTGCTAGTTCTGGCGGGGTCTACGAGCAGTACTTC.

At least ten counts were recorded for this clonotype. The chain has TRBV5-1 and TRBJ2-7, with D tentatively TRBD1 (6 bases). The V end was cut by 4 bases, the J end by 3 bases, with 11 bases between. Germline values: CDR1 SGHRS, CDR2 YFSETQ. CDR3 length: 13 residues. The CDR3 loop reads CASSGQSSYEQYF. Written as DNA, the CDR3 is TGCGCCAGCAGCGGACAGTCAAGCTACGAGCAGTACTTC.

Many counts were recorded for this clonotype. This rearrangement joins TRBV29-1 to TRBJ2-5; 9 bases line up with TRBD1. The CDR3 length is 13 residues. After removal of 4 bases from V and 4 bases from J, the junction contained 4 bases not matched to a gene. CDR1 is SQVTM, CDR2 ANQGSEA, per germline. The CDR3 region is CSVGVTGGETQYF. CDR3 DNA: TGCAGCGTTGGTGTGACAGGGGGAGAGACCCAGTACTTC.

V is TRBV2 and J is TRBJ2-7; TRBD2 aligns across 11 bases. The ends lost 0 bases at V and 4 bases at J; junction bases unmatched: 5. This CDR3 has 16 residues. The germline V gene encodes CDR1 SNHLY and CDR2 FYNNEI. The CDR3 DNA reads TGTGCCAGCAGTGAAGCGAGGGCTAGCGGGAGGTACGAGCAGTACTTC. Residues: CASSEARASGRYEQYF. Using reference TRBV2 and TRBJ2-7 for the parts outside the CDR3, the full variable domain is EPEVTQTPSHQVTQMGQEVILRCVPISNHLYFYWYRQILGQKVEFLVSFYNNEISEKSEIFDDQFSVERPDGSNFTLKIRSTKLEDSAMYFCASSEARASGRYEQYFGPGTRLTVT.